This TCR beta chain was identified in a study of blood T cell repertoires in COVID-19. Some clones are missing from TCRdb's copy, which holds only in-frame ones; the method was immunoSEQ multiplex PCR. The sample holds around 190,000 clones, about 84% seen once. Sequenced: peripheral blood. The TCR was taken from a human donor in a cohort sampled during active COVID-19.

In nucleotides, the CDR3 is TGTGCCAGCAGTAGGACAGGGGGAGAACAGCCCCAGCATTTT. Encoded protein: CASSRTGGEQPQHF. V is TRBV6-5 and J is TRBJ1-5; 10 bases are shared with TRBD1. The CDR3 is 14 residues long. Germline loops: CDR1 MNHEY, CDR2 SVGAGI. V was clipped by 5 bases and J by 7 bases; unmatched bases: 5.